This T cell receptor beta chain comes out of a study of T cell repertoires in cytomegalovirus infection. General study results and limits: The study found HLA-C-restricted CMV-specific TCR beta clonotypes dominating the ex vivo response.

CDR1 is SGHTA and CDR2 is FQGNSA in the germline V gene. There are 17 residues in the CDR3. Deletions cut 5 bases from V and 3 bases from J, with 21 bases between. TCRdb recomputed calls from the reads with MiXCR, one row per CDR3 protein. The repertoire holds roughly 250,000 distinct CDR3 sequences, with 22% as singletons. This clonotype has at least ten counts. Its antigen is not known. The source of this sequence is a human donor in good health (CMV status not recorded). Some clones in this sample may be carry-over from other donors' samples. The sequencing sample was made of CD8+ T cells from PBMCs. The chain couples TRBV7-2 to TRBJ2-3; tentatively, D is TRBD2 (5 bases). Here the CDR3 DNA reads TGTGCCAGCAGCCCCGGACTGGGCATTTTTTGGACAGATACGCAGTATTTT. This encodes CASSPGLGIFWTDTQYF.